This passage covers 24 T cell receptor beta chains from one sample sequenced in a study of CD8+ T cells in alopecia areata (dated by TCRdb to 2017 to 2018). The time point label, read with the paper, signifies: around 4 weeks on oral tofacitinib. This specimen's treatment or condition label, interpreted: oral pan-JAK inhibitor, 5-10 mg twice daily. The protocol used for the library was the immunoSEQ multiplex PCR assay. To provide template for TCR sequencing, every sample had RNA extracted and reverse transcribed into cDNA. The source is immuneACCESS, and TCRdb retained only in-frame sequences with V and J called. Part of the clones is not carried over; for the studies checked, unresolved V genes explain less than half of this, and the remainder is unexplained. The sample includes roughly 100,000 clones, with more than 55% observed a single time. Around a sixth of the sample goes to the ten largest clones.

The source material was CD8+ T cells sorted from blood, sampled at week 4, from a patient treated with tofacitinib. These receptor sequences come from a human donor with alopecia areata.

This clone was seen more than once but under ten times. V and J are TRBV28 and TRBJ2-1, with D uncertain. The CDR3 covers 13 residues. Germline CDR1 MDHEN, CDR2 SYDVKM. Deletions cut 6 bases from V and 7 bases from J, with 13 bases between. For the CDR3, the DNA is TGTGCCAGCAGCCATTTCGGACGGAATGAGCAGTTCTTC. Protein product: CASSHFGRNEQFF.

V gene TRBV30 combines with J gene TRBJ2-1; no firm D call. CDR1 GTSNPN and CDR2 SVGIG come from the germline V gene (reference sequence). This CDR3 region has 13 residues. V dropped 3 bases and J dropped 3 bases, with 9 bases sitting between them. The CDR3 sequence: CAWRTRNYNEQFF. The CDR3 DNA reads TGTGCCTGGAGAACAAGGAACTACAATGAGCAGTTCTTC.

This sequence joins TRBV7-3 and TRBJ1-2, with 8 nucleotides matching TRBD1. The junction had 13 bases not matched to a gene; V was cut back by 4 bases and J by 6 bases. The CDR3 totals 16 residues. CDR1 is SGHTA, CDR2 FQGTGA, per germline. The CDR3 DNA is TGTGCCAGCAGCTCCCACTTTTTGGACAGGGTTAATGGCTACACCTTC. This translates into CASSSHFLDRVNGYTF.

This clone came up a few times. The rearrangement links TRBV29-1 to TRBJ2-1, with D possibly being TRBD1 or TRBD2 (5 bases each). CDR1 is SQVTM and CDR2 is ANQGSEA in the germline V gene. The CDR3 length is 16 residues. V was cut by 0 bases and J by 0 bases, with 12 bases left in between. CDR3 bases: TGCAGCGTTGAAGACTCGGGGCAAAGCTCCTACAATGAGCAGTTCTTC. This translates into CSVEDSGQSSYNEQFF.

This clone appeared a few times. V gene TRBV18 combines with J gene TRBJ2-5; 7 nucleotides agree with TRBD2. Per germline, CDR1 KGHSH and CDR2 LQKENI. The CDR3 contains 15 residues. The J segment lost 1 base and the V segment lost 1 base, leaving 3 bases of the junction unmatched. The CDR3 bases are TGTGCCAGCTCACCACGGGAGGGTCCCCAAGAGACCCAGTACTTC. It specifies CASSPREGPQETQYF.

V is TRBV21-1 and J is TRBJ2-7; the D call in the table, TRBD1, was not verified against the DNA. TRBV21-1 is an annotated pseudogene. The CDR3 is 15 amino acids. The CDR3 protein is CASSKCRGTGVEQYF. CDR3 sequence (DNA): TGTGCCAGCAGCAAATGCCGAGGGACAGGGGTCGAGCAGTACTTC.

The chain is built from TRBV7-2 and TRBJ2-7; no reliable D call. The CDR3 is made up of 12 amino acids. Trimming left V 1 base short and J 7 bases short, with 8 bases between. Germline V CDR1 and CDR2: SGHTA, FQGNSA. The CDR3: CASSLDTAEQYF. Here the CDR3 DNA reads TGTGCCAGCAGCTTAGATACGGCGGAGCAGTACTTC.

The chain links TRBV5-6 to TRBJ2-5; 8 bases align to TRBD1. The V segment lost 0 bases and the J segment 3 bases; nucleotides outside the gene matches: 10. Germline CDR1 is SGHDT and CDR2 is YYEEEE. The CDR3 loop spans 17 amino acids. The CDR3 reads CASSLDGTGGPKETQYF. CDR3 coding DNA: TGTGCCAGCAGCTTGGATGGGACAGGTGGGCCGAAAGAGACCCAGTACTTC.

V usage is TRBV4-1 and J usage is TRBJ2-4, with D possibly being TRBD1 (6 bases). CDR3 length: 15 residues. Trimming left V 4 bases short and J 8 bases short, with 18 bases between. From germline, CDR1 is MGHRA and CDR2 YSYEKL. As DNA, the CDR3 is TGCGCCAGCAGCCGGGAACAGGGCAAGTCAGACATTCAGTACTTC. It encodes CASSREQGKSDIQYF.

This chain connects TRBV5-1 to TRBJ2-7; no clear D. CDR1 is SGHRS and CDR2 is YFSETQ in the germline V gene. The CDR3 contains 13 residues. V lost 0 bases, J lost 4 bases, and 8 bases lay in between. Here the CDR3 reads CASSLENQYEQYF. The CDR3 nucleotides read TGCGCCAGCAGCTTGGAGAACCAATACGAGCAGTACTTC.

This rearrangement joins TRBV7-9 to TRBJ1-2; D possibly corresponds to TRBD1 (5 bases). Germline lookup yields CDR1 SEHNR and CDR2 FQNEAQ (reference sequence). This CDR3 contains 14 residues. V was clipped by 5 bases and J by 3 bases, with 13 bases between them. The CDR3 region has the DNA TGTGCCAGCAGCGCTGAGGGACCGCACTATGGCTACACCTTC. As protein: CASSAEGPHYGYTF.

The CDR3 nucleotides are TGTGCCAGCAGCCAAGTCGGCAGGGGAGAGACCCAGTACTTC. Protein: CASSQVGRGETQYF. V usage is TRBV14 and J usage is TRBJ2-5, with D perhaps matching TRBD1 (6 bases). The CDR3 runs 14 residues. Germline V CDR1 and CDR2: SGHDN, FVKESK. V was shortened by 1 base and J by 4 bases, with 10 bases between the two germline ends.

V and J are TRBV11-2 and TRBJ2-1, with D tentatively TRBD2 (5 bases). The length of the CDR3 is 15 residues. The germline gives CDR1 SGHAT, CDR2 FQNNGV. V was clipped by 5 bases and J by 2 bases, with 13 bases between them. The CDR3 reads CASSGIWGAYNEQFF. The CDR3 region has the DNA TGTGCCAGCAGCGGGATATGGGGAGCCTACAATGAGCAGTTCTTC.

V is TRBV4-1 and J is TRBJ2-7; D remains ambiguous. Germline loops: CDR1 MGHRA, CDR2 YSYEKL. This CDR3 has 15 amino acids. Trimming removed 1 base at V and 0 bases at J, with 10 bases between. CDR3 coding DNA: TGCGCCAGCAGCCAAGTGACGGATAGCTCCTACGAGCAGTACTTC. It translates to CASSQVTDSSYEQYF.

The chain uses TRBV15 and TRBJ1-5, with unresolved D. The CDR3 consists of 13 residues. The V end lost 1 base, the J end lost 9 bases, and 10 bases lay between the germline ends. The V gene's germline CDR1 is LNHNV and CDR2 YYDKDF (reference sequence). The CDR3 region is CATSRASSWPQHF. CDR3 sequence (DNA): TGTGCCACCAGCAGAGCGAGTAGCTGGCCCCAGCATTTT.

The gene calls are TRBV4-2 and TRBJ2-7; the D is unclear. This CDR3 spans 14 amino acids. Trimming left V 0 bases short and J 2 bases short, with 8 bases between. Germline V gene lookup returns CDR1 LGHNA and CDR2 YNFKEQ. The DNA for the CDR3 is TGTGCCAGCAGCCAAGAAATAGGCACCTACGAGCAGTACTTC. The encoded protein is CASSQEIGTYEQYF.

The chain uses TRBV7-9 and TRBJ2-3, with 11 positions matching TRBD2. Germline CDR1 SEHNR, CDR2 FQNEAQ (reference sequence). V lost 1 base and J lost 4; bases outside the gene matches: 7. The CDR3 covers 17 residues. The CDR3 spells CASSLERLAGRPDTQYF. CDR3 DNA sequence: TGTGCCAGCAGCTTAGAGCGACTAGCGGGACGCCCAGATACGCAGTATTTT.

This clone showed up just once. The V call is TRBV7-9, the J call TRBJ2-1; possibly TRBD2 for D (5 bases). The CDR3 totals 15 residues. The germline V gene encodes CDR1 SEHNR and CDR2 FQNEAQ (reference sequence). V lost 1 base and J 2 bases, leaving 9 bases between the germline ends. DNA for the CDR3: TGTGCCAGCAGCTTAGGGGAGTTAGCCTACAATGAGCAGTTCTTC. Protein sequence: CASSLGELAYNEQFF. Drawing the rest from reference TRBV7-9 and TRBJ2-1, the complete variable domain is DTGVSQNPRHKITKRGQNVTFRCDPISEHNRLYWYRQTLGQGPEFLTYFQNEAQLEKSRLLSDRFSAERPKGSFSTLEIQRTEQGDSAMYLCASSLGELAYNEQFFGPGTRLTVL.

The CDR3 DNA is TGTGCCAGCAGCCGACAGTCCTACGAGCAGTACTTC. Protein sequence: CASSRQSYEQYF. The V and J genes are TRBV5-6 and TRBJ2-7; D may be TRBD1 (5 bases). Germline V CDR1 and CDR2: SGHDT, YYEEEE. The CDR3 is made up of 12 amino acids. The germline V and J ends were trimmed by 4 bases and 1 base, with 6 bases remaining between them.

This clone has a handful of counts. The rearrangement joins TRBV5-1 to TRBJ2-1, with TRBD1 identical over 8 bases. The CDR3 spans 14 residues. The trim removed 1 base at V and 6 bases at J, leaving 3 bases unmatched. In germline, CDR1 is SGHRS, CDR2 YFSETQ. The CDR3 loop is CASSLLQGGNEQFF. The CDR3 nucleotides are TGCGCCAGCAGCTTGCTACAGGGGGGCAATGAGCAGTTCTTC. Supplemented by reference TRBV5-1 and TRBJ2-1, the full variable domain reads KAGVTQTPRYLIKTRGQQVTLSCSPISGHRSVSWYQQTPGQGLQFLFEYFSETQRNKGNFPGRFSGRQFSNSRSEMNVSTLELGDSALYLCASSLLQGGNEQFFGPGTRLTVL.

This chain uses TRBV27 with TRBJ2-7, with D possibly matching TRBD1 (6 bases). Trimming left V 1 base short and J 3 bases short, with 10 bases between. CDR1 is MNHEY and CDR2 is SMNVEV in the germline V gene (reference sequence). This CDR3 is built from 14 residues. CDR3 loop: CASSLYRAGYEQYF. CDR3 bases: TGTGCCAGCAGTTTATACAGGGCTGGCTACGAGCAGTACTTC.

V is TRBV9 and J is TRBJ1-3, with D unclear. This CDR3 spans 14 amino acids. The germline CDR1 and CDR2 sequences are SGDLS and YYNGEE. V lost 4 bases and J lost 2, with 10 bases in between. The CDR3 loop reads CASSPYGTGNTIYF. The CDR3 DNA follows: TGTGCCAGCAGCCCCTACGGTACTGGAAACACCATATATTTT. Using reference TRBV9 and TRBJ1-3 for the parts outside the CDR3, the full variable domain is DSGVTQTPKHLITATGQRVTLRCSPRSGDLSVYWYQQSLDQGLQFLIQYYNGEERAKGNILERFSAQQFPDLHSELNLSSLELGDSALYFCASSPYGTGNTIYFGEGSWLTVV.

CDR3 residues: CASSETGISYEQYF. DNA of the CDR3: TGTGCCAGCAGTGAGACAGGCATCTCCTACGAGCAGTACTTC. The chain has TRBV6-1 and TRBJ2-7; maybe TRBD1 (6 bases). Germline V lookup: CDR1 MNHNS, CDR2 SASEGT. Trimming pared 3 bases from V and 0 bases from J, leaving 9 bases between. This CDR3 comprises 14 residues.

The V call is TRBV30, the J call TRBJ1-5; no reliable D call. V was cut by 1 base and J by 2 bases, with 15 bases left in between. Germline lookup yields CDR1 GTSNPN and CDR2 SVGIG (reference sequence). The CDR3 covers 16 residues. The CDR3 sequence: CAWSEPGRAGNQPQHF. CDR3 DNA sequence: TGTGCCTGGAGTGAACCCGGAAGGGCAGGCAATCAGCCCCAGCATTTT.